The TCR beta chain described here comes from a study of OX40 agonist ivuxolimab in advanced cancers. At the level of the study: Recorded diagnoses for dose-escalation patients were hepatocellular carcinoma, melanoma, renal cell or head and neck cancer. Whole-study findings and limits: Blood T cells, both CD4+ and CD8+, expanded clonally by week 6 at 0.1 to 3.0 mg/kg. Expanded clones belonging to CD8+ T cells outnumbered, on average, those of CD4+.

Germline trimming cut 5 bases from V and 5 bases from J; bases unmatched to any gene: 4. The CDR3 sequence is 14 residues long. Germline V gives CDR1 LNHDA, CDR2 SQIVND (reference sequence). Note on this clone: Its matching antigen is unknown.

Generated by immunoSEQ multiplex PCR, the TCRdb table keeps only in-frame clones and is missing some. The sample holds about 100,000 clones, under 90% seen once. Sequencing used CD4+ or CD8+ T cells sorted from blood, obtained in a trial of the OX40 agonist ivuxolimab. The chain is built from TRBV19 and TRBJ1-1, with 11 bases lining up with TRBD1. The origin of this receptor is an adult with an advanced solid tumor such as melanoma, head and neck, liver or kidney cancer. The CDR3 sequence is CASSSDRGRTEAFF. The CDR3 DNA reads TGTGCCAGTAGTTCGGACAGGGGGCGTACTGAAGCTTTCTTT.